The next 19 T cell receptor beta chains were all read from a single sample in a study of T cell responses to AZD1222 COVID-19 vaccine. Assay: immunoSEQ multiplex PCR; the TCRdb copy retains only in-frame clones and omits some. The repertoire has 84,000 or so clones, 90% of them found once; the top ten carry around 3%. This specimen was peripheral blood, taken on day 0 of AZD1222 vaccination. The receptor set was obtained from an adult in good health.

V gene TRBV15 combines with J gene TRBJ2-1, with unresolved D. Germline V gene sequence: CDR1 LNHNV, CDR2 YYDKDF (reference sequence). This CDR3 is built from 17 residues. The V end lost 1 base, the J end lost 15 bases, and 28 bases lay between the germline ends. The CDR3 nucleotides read TGTGCCACCAGCAGAGTACTGGCAGCCGGCTCCGAACACCCGTTGTTCTTC. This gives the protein CATSRVLAAGSEHPLFF.

The CDR3 reads CASSYSKRAYEQYF. In DNA form, the CDR3 reads TGTGCCAGCAGTTACTCGAAACGGGCCTACGAGCAGTACTTC. The rearrangement uses TRBV6-5 and TRBJ2-7; D not resolved. CDR1 MNHEY and CDR2 SVGAGI come from the germline V gene. The CDR3 has 14 amino acids. The V end lost 0 bases, the J end lost 2 bases, and 8 bases lay between the germline ends.

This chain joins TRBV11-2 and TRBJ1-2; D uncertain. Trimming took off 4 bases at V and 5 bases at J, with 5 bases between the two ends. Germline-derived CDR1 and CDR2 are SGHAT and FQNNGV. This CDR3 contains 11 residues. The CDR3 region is CASSSLYGYTF. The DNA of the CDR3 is TGTGCCAGCAGCTCCCTGTATGGCTACACCTTC.

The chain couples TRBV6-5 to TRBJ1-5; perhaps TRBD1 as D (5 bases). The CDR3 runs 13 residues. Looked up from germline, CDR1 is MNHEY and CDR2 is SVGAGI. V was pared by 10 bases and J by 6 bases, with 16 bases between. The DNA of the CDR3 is TGTGCCAACAGACAGCAGCCGGGTCAGCCCCAGCATTTT. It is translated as CANRQQPGQPQHF.

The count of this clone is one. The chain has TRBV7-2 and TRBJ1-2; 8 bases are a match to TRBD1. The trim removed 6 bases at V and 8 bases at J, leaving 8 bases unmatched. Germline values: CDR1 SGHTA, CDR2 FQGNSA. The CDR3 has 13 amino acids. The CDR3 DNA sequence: TGTGCCAGCAGTCGGACAGGGATCTACGGCTACACCTTC. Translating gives CASSRTGIYGYTF. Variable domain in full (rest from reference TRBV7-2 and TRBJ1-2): GAGVSQSPSNKVTEKGKDVELRCDPISGHTALYWYRQSLGQGLEFLIYFQGNSAPDKSGLPSDRFSAERTGGSVSTLTIQRTQQEDSAVYLCASSRTGIYGYTFGSGTRLTVV.

CDR3 residues: CASRRTGFERNEKLFF. CDR3 nucleotides: TGTGCCAGCAGGAGAACAGGATTTGAACGTAATGAAAAACTGTTTTTT. J is TRBJ1-4 and V is TRBV3-1 (or the pseudogene TRBV3-2), with a weak D call TRBD1 (5 bases). V dropped 6 bases and J dropped 4 bases, with 18 bases sitting between them. The germline CDR1 and CDR2 sequences are LGHDT and YNNKEL (reference sequence). This CDR3 region has 16 residues.

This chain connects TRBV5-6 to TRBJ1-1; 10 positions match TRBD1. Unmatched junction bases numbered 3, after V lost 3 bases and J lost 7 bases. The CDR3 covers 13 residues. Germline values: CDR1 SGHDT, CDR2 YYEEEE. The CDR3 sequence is CASSSGQGGEAFF. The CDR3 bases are TGTGCCAGCAGCTCCGGACAGGGGGGTGAAGCTTTCTTT.

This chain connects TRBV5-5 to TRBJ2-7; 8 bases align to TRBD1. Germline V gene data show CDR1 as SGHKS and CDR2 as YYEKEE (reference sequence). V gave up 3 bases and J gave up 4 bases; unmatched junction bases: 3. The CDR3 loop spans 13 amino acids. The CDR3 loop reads CASSWGQAYEQYF. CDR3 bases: TGTGCCAGCAGCTGGGGACAGGCGTACGAGCAGTACTTC. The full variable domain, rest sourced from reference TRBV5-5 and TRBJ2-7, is DAGVTQSPTHLIKTRGQQVTLRCSPISGHKSVSWYQQVLGQGPQFIFQYYEKEERGRGNFPDRFSARQFPNYSSELNVNALLLGDSALYLCASSWGQAYEQYFGPGTRLTVT.

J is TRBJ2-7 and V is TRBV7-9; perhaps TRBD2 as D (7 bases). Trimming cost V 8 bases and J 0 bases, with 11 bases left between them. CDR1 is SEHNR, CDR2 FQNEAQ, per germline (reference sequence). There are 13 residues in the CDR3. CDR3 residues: CASGGGGSYEQYF. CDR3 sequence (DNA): TGTGCCAGCGGAGGGGGGGGCTCCTACGAGCAGTACTTC.

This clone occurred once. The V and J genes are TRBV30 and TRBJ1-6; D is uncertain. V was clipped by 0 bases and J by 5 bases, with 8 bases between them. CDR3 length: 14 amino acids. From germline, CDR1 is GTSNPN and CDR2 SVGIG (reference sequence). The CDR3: CAWSVGIDNSPLHF. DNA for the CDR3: TGTGCCTGGAGTGTTGGAATCGATAATTCACCCCTCCACTTT.

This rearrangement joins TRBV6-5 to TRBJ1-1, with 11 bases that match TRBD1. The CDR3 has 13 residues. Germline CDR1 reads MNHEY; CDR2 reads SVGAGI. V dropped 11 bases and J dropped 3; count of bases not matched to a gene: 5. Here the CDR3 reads CAGRTGGYTEAFF. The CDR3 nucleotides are TGTGCCGGACGGACAGGGGGCTACACTGAAGCTTTCTTT.

CDR3 nucleotide sequence: TGTGCCAGCAGCCAGCAGAGCGGAAACTACGAGCAGTACTTC. This translates into CASSQQSGNYEQYF. V gene TRBV7-2 combines with J gene TRBJ2-7, with D maybe TRBD2 (5 bases). V lost 5 bases, J lost 3 bases, and 14 bases lay in between. This CDR3 has 14 amino acids. Germline V CDR1 and CDR2: SGHTA, FQGNSA.

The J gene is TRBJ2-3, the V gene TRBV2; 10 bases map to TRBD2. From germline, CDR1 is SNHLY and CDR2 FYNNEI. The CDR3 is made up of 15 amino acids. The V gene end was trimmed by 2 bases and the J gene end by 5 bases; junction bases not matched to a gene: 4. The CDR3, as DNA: TGTGCCAGCAGTGAACTAGCGGGGGCTGGAGATACGCAGTATTTT. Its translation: CASSELAGAGDTQYF.

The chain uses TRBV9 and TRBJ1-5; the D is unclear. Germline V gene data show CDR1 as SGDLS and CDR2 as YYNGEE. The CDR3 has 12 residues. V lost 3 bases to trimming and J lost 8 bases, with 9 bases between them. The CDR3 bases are TGTGCCAGCAGCGAGGGAGAGGAGCCCCAGCATTTT. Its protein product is CASSEGEEPQHF.

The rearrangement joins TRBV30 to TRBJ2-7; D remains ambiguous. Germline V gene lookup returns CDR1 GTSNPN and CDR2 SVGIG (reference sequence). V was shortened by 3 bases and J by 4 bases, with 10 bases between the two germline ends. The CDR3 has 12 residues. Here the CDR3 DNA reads TGTGCCTGGAGGGGTCTAGGGTACGAGCAGTACTTC. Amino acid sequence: CAWRGLGYEQYF.

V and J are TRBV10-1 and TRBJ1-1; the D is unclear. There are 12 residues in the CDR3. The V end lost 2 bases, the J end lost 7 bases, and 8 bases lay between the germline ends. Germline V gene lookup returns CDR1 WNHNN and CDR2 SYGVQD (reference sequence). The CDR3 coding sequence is TGCGCCAGCAGTGAGACGGATGGTGAAGCTTTCTTT. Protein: CASSETDGEAFF.

CDR3 protein: CASSSENSNQPQHF. The CDR3 bases are TGTGCCAGCTCATCAGAAAATAGCAATCAGCCCCAGCATTTT. This chain joins TRBV18 and TRBJ1-5; D is unclear. The germline V and J ends were trimmed by 5 bases and 0 bases, with 8 bases remaining between them. Germline CDR1 KGHSH, CDR2 LQKENI. This CDR3 comprises 14 residues.

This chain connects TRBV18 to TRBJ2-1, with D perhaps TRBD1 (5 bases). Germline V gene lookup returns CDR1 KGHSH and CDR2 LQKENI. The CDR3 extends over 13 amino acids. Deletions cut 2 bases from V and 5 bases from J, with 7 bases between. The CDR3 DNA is TGTGCCAGCTCACCAATGACAGACAATGAGCAGTTCTTC. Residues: CASSPMTDNEQFF.

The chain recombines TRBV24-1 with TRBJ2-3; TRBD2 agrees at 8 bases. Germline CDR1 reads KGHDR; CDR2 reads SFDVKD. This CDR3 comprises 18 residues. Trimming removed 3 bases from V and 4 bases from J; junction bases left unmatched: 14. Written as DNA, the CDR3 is TGTGCCACCAGTGATCCTCAACTGACTAGCGCCGTTCCAGATACGCAGTATTTT. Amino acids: CATSDPQLTSAVPDTQYF.